This TCR beta chain came from a study of shared clonotypes between healthy human individuals. Assay execution proceeded at the deep level. Replicate sorted-subset PCRs were loaded with around 200 ng DNA, 31,000 or so T cell genomes. Sequencing was performed with immunoSEQ multiplex PCR; in TCRdb, only in-frame clones are kept and a portion is missing. The data hold 700,000 or so clones, with around 72% observed a single time. As concerns this clone: Its cognate antigen is unknown.

Study findings and constraints: The sharing of approximately 4.6% of naive CD4 clonotypes was seen across a few donors. Donor scarcity curtailed the genetic and exposure-history diversity represented herein.

This CDR3 has 16 amino acids. Trimming took 4 bases from V and 4 from J; bases not matched to a gene: 13. The germline V gene has CDR1 SGHNT and CDR2 YYREEE (reference sequence). The receptor was derived from a woman aged 25 to 39 in good health. The rearrangement joins TRBV5-4 to TRBJ2-5; 7 bases agree with TRBD2. Sequenced input: memory CD4+ T cells sorted from blood. As to subset: CD45RA-negative fraction. The CDR3 reads CASSRTGGGLRETQYF. The CDR3 nucleotides read TGTGCCAGCAGCCGAACTGGGGGAGGGTTGAGAGAGACCCAGTACTTC.